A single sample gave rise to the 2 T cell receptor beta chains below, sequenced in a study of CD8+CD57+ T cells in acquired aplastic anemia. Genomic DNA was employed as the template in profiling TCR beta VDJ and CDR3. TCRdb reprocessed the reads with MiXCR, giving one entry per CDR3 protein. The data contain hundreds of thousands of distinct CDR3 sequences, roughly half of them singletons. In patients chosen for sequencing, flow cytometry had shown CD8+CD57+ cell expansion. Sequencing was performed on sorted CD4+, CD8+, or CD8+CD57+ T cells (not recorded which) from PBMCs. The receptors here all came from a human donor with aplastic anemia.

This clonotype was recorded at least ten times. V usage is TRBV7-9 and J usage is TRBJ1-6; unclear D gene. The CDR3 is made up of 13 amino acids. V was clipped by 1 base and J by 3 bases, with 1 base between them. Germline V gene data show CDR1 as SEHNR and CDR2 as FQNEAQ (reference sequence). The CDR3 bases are TGTGCCAGCAGCTTAGTCTATAATTCACCCCTCCACTTT. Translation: CASSLVYNSPLHF.

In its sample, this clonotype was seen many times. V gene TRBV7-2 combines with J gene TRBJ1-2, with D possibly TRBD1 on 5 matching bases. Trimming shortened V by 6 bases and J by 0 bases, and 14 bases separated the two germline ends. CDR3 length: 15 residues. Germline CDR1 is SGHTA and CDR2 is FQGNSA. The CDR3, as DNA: TGTGCCAGCAGTCGCCGGGACGGAGCTAACTATGGCTACACCTTC. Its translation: CASSRRDGANYGYTF.